This TCR beta chain appears in the sequencing data of a study of early T cells in non-severe SARS-CoV-2 infection. In the study overall: Chains were unpaired, as sequencing was done on bulk RNA from unsorted whole blood.

The TCR library protocol was used to attach unique molecular identifiers. These identifiers were attached to individual cDNA molecules. From the 5' RACE reads, TCRdb called clonotypes with MiXCR, one entry per CDR3 protein. This table holds more than 20,000 distinct CDR3 sequences, 5.7% found once. There are many counts of this clonotype. Its antigen is undetermined. Study observations and caveats: Missing private and CD4 specificities, VDJdb matching favored anti-spike CD8 responses.

The CDR3 extends over 14 amino acids. Per germline, CDR1 DFQATT and CDR2 SNEGSKA (reference sequence). V was shortened by 0 bases and J by 3 bases, with 9 bases between the two germline ends. The TCR was taken from an adult who was a healthcare worker with PCR-confirmed SARS-CoV-2 infection or an uninfected control (not recorded which). The chain couples TRBV20-1 to TRBJ1-5; unclear D gene. Source: whole blood, taken at baseline. CDR3 in amino acids: CSARERRLNQPQHF. CDR3 DNA: TGCAGTGCTAGAGAGCGCAGACTCAATCAGCCCCAGCATTTT.